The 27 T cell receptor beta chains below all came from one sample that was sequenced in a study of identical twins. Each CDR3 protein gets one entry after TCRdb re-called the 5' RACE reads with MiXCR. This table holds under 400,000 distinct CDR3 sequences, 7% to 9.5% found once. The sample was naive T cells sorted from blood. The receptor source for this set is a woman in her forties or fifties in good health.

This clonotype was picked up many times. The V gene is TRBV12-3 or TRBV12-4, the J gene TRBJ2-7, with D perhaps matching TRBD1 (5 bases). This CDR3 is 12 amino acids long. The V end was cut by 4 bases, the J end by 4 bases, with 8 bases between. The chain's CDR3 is CASSSSGYEQYF. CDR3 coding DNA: TGTGCCAGCAGTTCATCAGGGTACGAGCAGTACTTC.

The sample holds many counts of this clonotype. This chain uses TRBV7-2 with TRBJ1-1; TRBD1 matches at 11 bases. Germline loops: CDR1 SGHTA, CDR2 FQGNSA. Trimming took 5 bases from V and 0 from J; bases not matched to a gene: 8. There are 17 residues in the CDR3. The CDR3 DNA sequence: TGTGCCAGCAGCCCCAGGACAGGGGGCAGCATGAACACTGAAGCTTTCTTT. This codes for CASSPRTGGSMNTEAFF.

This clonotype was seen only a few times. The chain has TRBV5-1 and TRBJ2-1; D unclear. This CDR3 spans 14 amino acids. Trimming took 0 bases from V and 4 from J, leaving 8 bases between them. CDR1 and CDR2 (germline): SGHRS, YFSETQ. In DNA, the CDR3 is TGCGCCAGCAGCTTGGCGGTCCAGTACAATGAGCAGTTCTTC. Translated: CASSLAVQYNEQFF. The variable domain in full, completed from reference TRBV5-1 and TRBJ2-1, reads KAGVTQTPRYLIKTRGQQVTLSCSPISGHRSVSWYQQTPGQGLQFLFEYFSETQRNKGNFPGRFSGRQFSNSRSEMNVSTLELGDSALYLCASSLAVQYNEQFFGPGTRLTVL.

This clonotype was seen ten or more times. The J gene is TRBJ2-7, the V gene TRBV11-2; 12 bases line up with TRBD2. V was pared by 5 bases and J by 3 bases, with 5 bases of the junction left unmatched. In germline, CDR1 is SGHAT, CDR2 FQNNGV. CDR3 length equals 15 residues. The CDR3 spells CASSPGTSGHYEQYV. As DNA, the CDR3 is TGTGCCAGCAGCCCCGGGACTAGCGGGCACTACGAGCAGTACGTC.

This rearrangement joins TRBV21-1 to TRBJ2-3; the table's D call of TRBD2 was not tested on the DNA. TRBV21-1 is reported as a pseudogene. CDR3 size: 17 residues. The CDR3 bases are TGTGCCAGCAGCAACCCTTCTAGCGGGAGTATCGCAGATACGCAGTATTTT. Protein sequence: CASSNPSSGSIADTQYF.

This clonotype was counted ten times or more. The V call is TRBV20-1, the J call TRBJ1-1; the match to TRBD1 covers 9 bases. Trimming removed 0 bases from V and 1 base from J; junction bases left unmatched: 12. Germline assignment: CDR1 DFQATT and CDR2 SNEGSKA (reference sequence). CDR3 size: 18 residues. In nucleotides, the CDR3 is TGCAGTGCTAGAGATCTAGGACAGGGGACTAGGGAGAACACTGAAGCTTTCTTT. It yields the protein CSARDLGQGTRENTEAFF.

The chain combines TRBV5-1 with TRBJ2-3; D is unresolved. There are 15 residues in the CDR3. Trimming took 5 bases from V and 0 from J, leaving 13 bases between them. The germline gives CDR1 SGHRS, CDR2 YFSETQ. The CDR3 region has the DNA TGCGCCAGCAGTCACGGGCCCCCTAGCACAGATACGCAGTATTTT. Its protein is CASSHGPPSTDTQYF.

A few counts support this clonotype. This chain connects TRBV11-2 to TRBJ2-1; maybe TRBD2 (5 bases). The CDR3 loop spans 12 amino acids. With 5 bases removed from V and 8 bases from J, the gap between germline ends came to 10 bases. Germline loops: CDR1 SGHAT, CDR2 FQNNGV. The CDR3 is CASSVTRDEQFF. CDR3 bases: TGTGCCAGCAGCGTCACTAGGGATGAGCAGTTCTTC.

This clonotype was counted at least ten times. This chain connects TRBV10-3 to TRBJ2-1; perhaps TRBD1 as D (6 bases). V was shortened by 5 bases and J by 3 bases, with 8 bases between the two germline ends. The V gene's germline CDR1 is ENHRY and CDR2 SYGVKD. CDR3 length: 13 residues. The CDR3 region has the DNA TGTGCCATCAGTCGGGACAACTACAATGAGCAGTTCTTC. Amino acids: CAISRDNYNEQFF.

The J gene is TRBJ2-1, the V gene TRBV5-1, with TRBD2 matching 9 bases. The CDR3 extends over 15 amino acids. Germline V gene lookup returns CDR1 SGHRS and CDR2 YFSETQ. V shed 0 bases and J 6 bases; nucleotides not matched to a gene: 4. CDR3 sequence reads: CASSLGLADFNEQFF. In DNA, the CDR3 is TGCGCCAGCAGCTTGGGACTAGCGGACTTCAATGAGCAGTTCTTC.

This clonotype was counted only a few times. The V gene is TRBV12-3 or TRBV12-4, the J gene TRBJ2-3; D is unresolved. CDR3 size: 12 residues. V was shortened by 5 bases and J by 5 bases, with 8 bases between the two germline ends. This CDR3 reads CASSTNGDTQYF. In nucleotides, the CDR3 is TGTGCCAGCAGTACCAATGGAGATACGCAGTATTTT.

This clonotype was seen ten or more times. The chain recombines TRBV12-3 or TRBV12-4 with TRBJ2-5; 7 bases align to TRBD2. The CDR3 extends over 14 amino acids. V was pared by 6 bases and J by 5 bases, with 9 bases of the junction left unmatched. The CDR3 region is CASSSGLPPETQYF. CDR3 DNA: TGTGCCAGCAGCTCGGGACTACCCCCGGAGACCCAGTACTTC.

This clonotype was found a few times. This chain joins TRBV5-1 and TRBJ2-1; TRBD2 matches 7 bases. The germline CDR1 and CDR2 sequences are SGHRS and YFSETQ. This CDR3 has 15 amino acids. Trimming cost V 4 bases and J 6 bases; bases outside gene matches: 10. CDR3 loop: CASSLTVSGINEQFF. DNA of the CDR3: TGCGCCAGCAGCCTCACCGTCAGCGGGATCAATGAGCAGTTCTTC.

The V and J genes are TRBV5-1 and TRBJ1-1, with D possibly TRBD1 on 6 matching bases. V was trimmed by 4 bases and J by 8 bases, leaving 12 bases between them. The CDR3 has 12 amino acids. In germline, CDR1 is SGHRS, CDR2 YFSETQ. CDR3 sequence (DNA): TGCGCCAGCAGCGAGGGGGGCTCAGAAGCTTTCTTT. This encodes CASSEGGSEAFF.

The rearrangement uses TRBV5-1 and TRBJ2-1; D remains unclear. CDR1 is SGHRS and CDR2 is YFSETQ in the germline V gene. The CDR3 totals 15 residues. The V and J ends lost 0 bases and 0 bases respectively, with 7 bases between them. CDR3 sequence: CASSLADSSYNEQFF. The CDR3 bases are TGCGCCAGCAGCTTGGCGGATAGCTCCTACAATGAGCAGTTCTTC. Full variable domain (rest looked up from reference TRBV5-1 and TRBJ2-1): KAGVTQTPRYLIKTRGQQVTLSCSPISGHRSVSWYQQTPGQGLQFLFEYFSETQRNKGNFPGRFSGRQFSNSRSEMNVSTLELGDSALYLCASSLADSSYNEQFFGPGTRLTVL.

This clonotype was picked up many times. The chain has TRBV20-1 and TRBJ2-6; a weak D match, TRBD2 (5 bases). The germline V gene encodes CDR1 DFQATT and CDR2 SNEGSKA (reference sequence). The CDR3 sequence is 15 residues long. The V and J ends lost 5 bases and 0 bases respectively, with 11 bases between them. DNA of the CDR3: TGCAGTGCTCATAGCCGGGACTCTGGGGCCAACGTCCTGACTTTC. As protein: CSAHSRDSGANVLTF.

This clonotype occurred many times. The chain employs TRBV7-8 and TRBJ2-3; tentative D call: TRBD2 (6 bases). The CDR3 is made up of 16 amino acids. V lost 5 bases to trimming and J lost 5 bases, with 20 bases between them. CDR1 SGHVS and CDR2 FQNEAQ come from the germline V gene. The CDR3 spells CASSPRLGVGIDTQYF. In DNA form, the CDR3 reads TGTGCCAGCAGCCCCCGACTAGGGGTTGGGATAGATACGCAGTATTTT. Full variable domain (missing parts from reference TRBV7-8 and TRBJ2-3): GAGVSQSPRYKVAKRGQDVALRCDPISGHVSLFWYQQALGQGPEFLTYFQNEAQLDKSGLPSDRFFAERPEGSVSTLKIQRTQQEDSAVYLCASSPRLGVGIDTQYFGPGTRLTVL.

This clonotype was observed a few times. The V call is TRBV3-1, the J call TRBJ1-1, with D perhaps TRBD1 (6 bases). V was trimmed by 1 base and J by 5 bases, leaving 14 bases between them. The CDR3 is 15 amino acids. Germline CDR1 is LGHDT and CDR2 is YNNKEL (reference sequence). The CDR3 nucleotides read TGTGCCAGCAGCCAAGTCGGGGGGCGCGGTACTGAAGCTTTCTTT. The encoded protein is CASSQVGGRGTEAFF.

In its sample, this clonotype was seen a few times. This CDR3 reads CASSLAADSPLHF. In DNA form, the CDR3 reads TGCGCCAGCAGCTTGGCTGCAGATTCACCCCTCCACTTT. The chain employs TRBV5-1 and TRBJ1-6; no clear D. From germline, CDR1 is SGHRS and CDR2 YFSETQ. This CDR3 region has 13 residues. Trimming shortened V by 0 bases and J by 8 bases, and 6 bases separated the two germline ends.

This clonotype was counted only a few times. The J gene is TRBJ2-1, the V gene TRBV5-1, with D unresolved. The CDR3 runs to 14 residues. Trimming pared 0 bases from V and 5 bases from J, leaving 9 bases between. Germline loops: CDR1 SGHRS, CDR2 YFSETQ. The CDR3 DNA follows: TGCGCCAGCAGCTTGGAACGAGTCCACAATGAGCAGTTCTTC. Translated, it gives CASSLERVHNEQFF.

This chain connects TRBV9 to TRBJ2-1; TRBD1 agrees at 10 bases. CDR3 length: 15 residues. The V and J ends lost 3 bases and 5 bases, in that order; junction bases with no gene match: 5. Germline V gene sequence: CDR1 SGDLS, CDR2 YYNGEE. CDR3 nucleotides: TGTGCCAGCAGCGCGCCGGGACAGGGGAACAATGAGCAGTTCTTC. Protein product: CASSAPGQGNNEQFF.

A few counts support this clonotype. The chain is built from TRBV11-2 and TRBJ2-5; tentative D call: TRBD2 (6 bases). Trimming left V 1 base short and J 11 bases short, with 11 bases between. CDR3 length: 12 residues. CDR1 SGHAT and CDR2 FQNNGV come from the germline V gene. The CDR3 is CASSLGDFSQYF. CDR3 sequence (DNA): TGTGCCAGCAGCTTAGGGGACTTTAGTCAGTACTTC.

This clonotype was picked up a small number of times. The CDR3 DNA is TGTGCCAGTAGTCCCGGGAGGGGCCGCGGATCTTTCTTT. Translated, it gives CASSPGRGRGSFF. This chain connects TRBV19 to TRBJ1-1, with D possibly matching TRBD1 (5 bases). The CDR3 loop spans 13 amino acids. Trimming stripped 5 bases from V and 12 bases from J, with 19 bases between. Germline V gives CDR1 LNHDA, CDR2 SQIVND (reference sequence).

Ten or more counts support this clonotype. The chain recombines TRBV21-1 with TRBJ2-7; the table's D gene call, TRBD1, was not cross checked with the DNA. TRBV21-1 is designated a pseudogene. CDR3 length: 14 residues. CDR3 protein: CASSAKSGAYEQYV. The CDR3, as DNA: TGTGCCAGCAGCGCCAAGTCGGGGGCGTACGAGCAGTACGTC.

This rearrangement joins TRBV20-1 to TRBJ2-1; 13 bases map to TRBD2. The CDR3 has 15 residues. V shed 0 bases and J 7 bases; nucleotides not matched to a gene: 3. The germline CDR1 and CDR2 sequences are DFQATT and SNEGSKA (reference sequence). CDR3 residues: CSARDSTSGRNEQFF. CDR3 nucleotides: TGCAGTGCTAGAGACTCGACTAGCGGGAGGAATGAGCAGTTCTTC.

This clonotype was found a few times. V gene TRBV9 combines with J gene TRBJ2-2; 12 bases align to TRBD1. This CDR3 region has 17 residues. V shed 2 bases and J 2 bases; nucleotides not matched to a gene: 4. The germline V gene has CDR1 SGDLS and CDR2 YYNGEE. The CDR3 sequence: CASSVKGQGANTGELFF. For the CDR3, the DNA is TGTGCCAGCAGCGTGAAGGGACAGGGGGCCAACACCGGGGAGCTGTTTTTT.

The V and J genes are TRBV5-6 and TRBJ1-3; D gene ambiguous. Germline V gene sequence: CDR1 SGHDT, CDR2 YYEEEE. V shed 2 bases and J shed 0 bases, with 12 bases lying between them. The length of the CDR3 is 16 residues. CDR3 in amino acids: CASSLAHWISGNTIYF. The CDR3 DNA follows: TGTGCCAGCAGCTTAGCTCACTGGATCTCTGGAAACACCATATATTTT.